A selection of T cell receptor beta chains follows, all from one sample in a study of T-cell reconstitution after alpha-beta-depleted transplantation in children. TCRdb processed the PCR reads anew with MiXCR; each CDR3 protein has one entry. The top ten clones hold around 2.8% of a sample with 200,000 to 300,000 distinct CDR3 sequences, about 12% of them seen once. The material was PBMCs from the stem cell graft donor, obtained from the stem cell graft. The receptors here all came from a human donor who donated a stem cell graft to a child with acute lymphoblastic leukemia. The CDR3 runs from the conserved cysteine through the conserved F or W. Each record gives: J gene, clone size, D gene, V gene, CDR3 DNA, CDR3 protein. D genes are given only for firm matches. Size tells how often a clone was seen (once, few, many) or the class of an expanded clone, and some rows leave it out.

TRBJ2-4 | many | TRBD2 | TRBV6-1 | TGTGCCAGCAGTGAAGAAAGGCAGGGGAGACCGGCGGGGGGCATTCAGTACTTC | CASSEERQGRPAGGIQYF
TRBJ2-3 | many | NA | TRBV12-5 | TGTGCCTCGACTAGTTCCTCCACAGATACGCAGTATTTT | CASTSSSTDTQYF
TRBJ2-7 | many | NA | TRBV7-9 | TGTGCCAGCAGCTTTGCTACCTACGAGCAGTACTTC | CASSFATYEQYF
TRBJ2-5 | NA | NA | TRBV30 | TGTGCCTGGAGTCGGGGACGCAGGAACGAAGAGACCCAGTACTTC | CAWSRGRRNEETQYF
TRBJ1-2 | NA | TRBD1 | TRBV27 | TGTGCCAGCAGTCCCAGAGGAGGGGGCATTGGCTACACCTTC | CASSPRGGGIGYTF
TRBJ1-2 | NA | TRBD1 | TRBV6-5 | TGTGCCAGCAGTTTGGGACAGGGGGGATTGGATGGCTACACCTTC | CASSLGQGGLDGYTF
TRBJ2-2 | many | NA | TRBV5-1 | TGCGCCAGCAGTTGGGACGGGAACACCGGGGAGCTGTTTTTT | CASSWDGNTGELFF
TRBJ2-2 | many | NA | TRBV27 | TGTGCCAGCAGTCACCTATATCAGGGCCCCGGGGAGCTGTTTTTT | CASSHLYQGPGELFF
TRBJ1-6 | many | NA | TRBV6-2/TRBV6-3 | TGTGCCAGCAGTTACCGGGGTAATTCACCCCTCCACTTT | CASSYRGNSPLHF
TRBJ2-1 | many | NA | TRBV18 | TGTGCCAGCTCACCACAGCAGCGGAGCTCCTACAATGAGCAGTTCTTC | CASSPQQRSSYNEQFF
TRBJ2-7 | many | NA | TRBV25-1 | TGTGCCAGCAGTGTGACAGGTAGCGAGCAGTACTTC | CASSVTGSEQYF
TRBJ1-2 | many | NA | TRBV20-1 | TGCAGTGCTAGAGACCAGGGTCGTGCGTACTATGGCTACACCTTC | CSARDQGRAYYGYTF
TRBJ2-7 | many | TRBD2 | TRBV7-2 | TGTGCCAGCAGCTTAGTGGGGACTAGCGGGGGGTCATACGAGCAGTACTTC | CASSLVGTSGGSYEQYF
TRBJ2-1 | many | NA | TRBV5-1 | TGCGCCAGCAGCTTGGCCACGAGCTCCTACAATGAGCAGTTCTTC | CASSLATSSYNEQFF
TRBJ2-3 | many | NA | TRBV5-1 | TGCGCCAGCAGCTTGGATAGGGCGACTAGAGATACGCAGTATTTT | CASSLDRATRDTQYF
TRBJ2-2 | NA | NA | TRBV12-3/TRBV12-4 | TGTGCCAGCAGTTTACAGGCCGCGAAGCAGGGGACCGGGGAGCTGTTTTTT | CASSLQAAKQGTGELFF
TRBJ1-1 | many | NA | TRBV4-1 | TGCGCCAGCAGCATACAGACAGCGATGAACACTGAAGCTTTCTTT | CASSIQTAMNTEAFF
TRBJ2-3 | NA | TRBD1 | TRBV25-1 | TGTGCCAGCAGTGCCCGGGACAGGAGGTATTTT | CASSARDRRYF
TRBJ1-4 | many | NA | TRBV4-1 | TGCGCCAGCAGCCAAGATGCACAGGCGGATGAAAAACTGTTTTTT | CASSQDAQADEKLFF
TRBJ1-6 | many | NA | TRBV7-2 | TGTGCCAGCAGCTTGGAGGCTCGGGGGTCACCCCTCCACTTT | CASSLEARGSPLHF
TRBJ2-7 | many | TRBD1 | TRBV5-1 | TGCGCCAGCAGCCTTCGGACAGGGCCCTCCTACGAGCAGTACTTC | CASSLRTGPSYEQYF
TRBJ2-1 | NA | TRBD2 | TRBV19 | TGTGCCAGTAGATCTAGCGGGAGCCCCCGGGACAATGAGCAGTTCTTC | CASRSSGSPRDNEQFF
TRBJ1-1 | NA | TRBD1 | TRBV11-2 | TGTGCCAGCAGTTACACCGGGACAGCGAACACTGAAGCTTTCTTT | CASSYTGTANTEAFF
TRBJ2-7 | many | TRBD2 | TRBV7-2 | TGTGCCAGCAGCCCAGAGAGACTAGCATTCGAGCAGTACTTC | CASSPERLAFEQYF
TRBJ1-2 | NA | NA | TRBV2 | TGTGCCAGCACCCCCGGGCGGGGGAATCACTATGGCTACACCTTC | CASTPGRGNHYGYTF
TRBJ2-5 | many | NA | TRBV9 | TGTGCCAGCAGCTATCGACAGGCACAAGAGACCCAGTACTTC | CASSYRQAQETQYF
TRBJ2-7 | many | TRBD1 | TRBV12-3/TRBV12-4 | TGTGCCAGCAAGGCAGGGGGTGTCGACGAGCAGTACTTC | CASKAGGVDEQYF
TRBJ2-5 | many | TRBD2 | TRBV7-2 | TGTGCCAGCCTCCGGGGGGGCGAGAAAGAGACCCAGTACTTC | CASLRGGEKETQYF
TRBJ1-1 | many | NA | TRBV5-1 | TGCGCCAGCAGCCAAAAGACGGGAGCTACTGAAGCTTTCTTT | CASSQKTGATEAFF